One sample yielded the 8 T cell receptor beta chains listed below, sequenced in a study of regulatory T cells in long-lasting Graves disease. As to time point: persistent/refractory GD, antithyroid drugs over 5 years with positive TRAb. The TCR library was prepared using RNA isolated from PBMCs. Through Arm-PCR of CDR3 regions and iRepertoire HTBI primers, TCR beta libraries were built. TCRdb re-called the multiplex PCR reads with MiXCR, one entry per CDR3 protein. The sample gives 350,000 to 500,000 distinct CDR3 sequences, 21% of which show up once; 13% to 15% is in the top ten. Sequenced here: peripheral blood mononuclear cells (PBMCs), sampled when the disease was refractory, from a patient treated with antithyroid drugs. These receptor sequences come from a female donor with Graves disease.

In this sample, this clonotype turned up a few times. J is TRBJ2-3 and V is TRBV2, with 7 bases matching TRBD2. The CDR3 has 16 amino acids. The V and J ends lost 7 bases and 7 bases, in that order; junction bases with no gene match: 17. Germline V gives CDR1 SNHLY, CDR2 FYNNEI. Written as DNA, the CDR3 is TGTGCCAGCACTCAGCAGTTCGGGGCGGGAGAGTATACGCAGTATTTT. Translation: CASTQQFGAGEYTQYF.

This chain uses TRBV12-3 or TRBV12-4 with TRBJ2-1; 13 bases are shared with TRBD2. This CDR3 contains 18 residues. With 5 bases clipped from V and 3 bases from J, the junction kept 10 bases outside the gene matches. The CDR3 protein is CASSAPSGTSGIYNEQFF. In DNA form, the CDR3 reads TGTGCCAGCAGTGCTCCCTCCGGGACTAGCGGGATCTACAATGAGCAGTTCTTC.

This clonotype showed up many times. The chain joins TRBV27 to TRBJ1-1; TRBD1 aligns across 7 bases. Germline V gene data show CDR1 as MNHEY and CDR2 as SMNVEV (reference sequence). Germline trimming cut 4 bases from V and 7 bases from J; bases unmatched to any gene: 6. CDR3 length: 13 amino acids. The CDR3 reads CASSYDRELEAFF. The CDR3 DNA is TGTGCCAGCAGTTACGACAGGGAACTTGAAGCTTTCTTT.

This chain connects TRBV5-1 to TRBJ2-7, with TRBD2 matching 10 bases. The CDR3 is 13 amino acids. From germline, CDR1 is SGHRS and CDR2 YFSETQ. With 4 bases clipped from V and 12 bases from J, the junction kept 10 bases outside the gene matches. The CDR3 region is CASSLLAGDIPYF. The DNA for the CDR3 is TGCGCCAGCAGCCTTCTAGCGGGAGATATTCCGTACTTC.

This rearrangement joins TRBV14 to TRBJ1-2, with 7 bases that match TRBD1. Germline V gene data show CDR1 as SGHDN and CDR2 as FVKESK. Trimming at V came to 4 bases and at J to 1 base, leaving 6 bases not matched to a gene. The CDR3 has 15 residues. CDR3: CASSRHRGSNYGYTF. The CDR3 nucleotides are TGTGCCAGCAGCCGCCACAGGGGTAGTAACTATGGCTACACCTTC.

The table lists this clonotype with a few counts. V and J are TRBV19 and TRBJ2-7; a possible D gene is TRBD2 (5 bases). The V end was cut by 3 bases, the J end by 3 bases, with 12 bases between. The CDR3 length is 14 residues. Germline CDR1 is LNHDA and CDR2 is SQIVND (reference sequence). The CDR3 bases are TGTGCCAGTAGTATCATATTCGGGAACTACGAGCAGTACTTC. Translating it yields CASSIIFGNYEQYF.

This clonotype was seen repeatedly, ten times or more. In DNA, the CDR3 is TGTGCCAGCACTCTTCGTGGGGGACACGAGCAGTACTTC. It codes for CASTLRGGHEQYF. The chain links TRBV28 to TRBJ2-7; D is perhaps TRBD1 or TRBD2 (5 bases each). Between the trimmed V and J ends, which lost 7 bases and 5 bases, there was a span of 15 bases. This CDR3 is 13 amino acids long. CDR1 and CDR2 from the germline V gene are MDHEN and SYDVKM.

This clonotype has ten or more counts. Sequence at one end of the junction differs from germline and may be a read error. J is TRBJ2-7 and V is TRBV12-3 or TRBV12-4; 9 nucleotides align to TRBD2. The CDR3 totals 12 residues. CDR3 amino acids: CASSSTVGLAIF. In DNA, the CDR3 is TGTGCCAGCAGTTCCACCGTAGGACTAGCGATCTTC.